This T cell receptor (beta chain) was captured in a study of cytomegalovirus exposure and HLA in healthy donors. Donors in the study were healthy people who gave bone marrow. Sampled while nominally healthy, donors likely had unrecorded immune exposures. Germline CDR1 is MGHDK and CDR2 is SYGVNS. The length of the CDR3 is 14 residues. Trimming removed 3 bases at V and 9 bases at J, with 12 bases between. As for this clone: Its specificity is not known.

Primers: 60 Vbeta forward and 13 Jbeta reverse. The data were produced by immunoSEQ multiplex PCR, yet TCRdb's version contains in-frame clones alone and is incomplete. Of around 120,000 clones in the sample, 65% were seen once. Study-wide results and limits: Earlier findings revealed that most TCR beta V segments proved productive either about 90% or about 30% of the time. Approximately 18,000 TCR beta sequences were associated with HLA alleles at 0.05 false discovery rate in a later analysis.

The sequence was obtained from a woman in her thirties or forties in good health and CMV-seropositive. The specimen was PBMCs. This rearrangement joins TRBV25-1 to TRBJ1-6, with D possibly being TRBD1 (5 bases). The CDR3 bases are TGTGCCAGCAGTGACAGTGGGGGGGGTTCACCCCTCCACTTT. Its protein is CASSDSGGGSPLHF.